This T cell receptor (beta chain) was recovered during a study of cytomegalovirus exposure and HLA in healthy donors. For the study at large: From donors who were HLA-typed, an early data release held 65 million to 85 million unique TCRs.

The PCR employed 60 Vbeta primers together with 13 Jbeta primers. TCRdb's copy holds only in-frame clones and misses some; the assay was immunoSEQ multiplex PCR. The table shows under 200,000 clones, with approximately 80% occurring only once. After removal of 0 bases from V and 5 bases from J, the junction contained 6 bases not matched to a gene. Looked up from germline, CDR1 is SGHVS and CDR2 is FQNEAQ. The CDR3 runs 17 residues. Material for sequencing was PBMCs. This chain uses TRBV7-8 with TRBJ1-4, with TRBD1 matching over 10 bases. The source is a man under 40 in good health and CMV-seronegative. CDR3 DNA: TGTGCCAGCAGCTTAGCGGGACAGGGGACGTTAAATGAAAAACTGTTTTTT. Residues: CASSLAGQGTLNEKLFF.